This T cell receptor (beta chain) was found in a study of shared T cell receptors in the human thymus. V lost 0 bases, J lost 5 bases, and 10 bases stayed unmatched. Germline V gene sequence: CDR1 SGHDN, CDR2 FVKESK. The CDR3 spans 18 residues. Libraries were prepared by immunoSEQ multiplex PCR; TCRdb keeps only in-frame clonotypes and omits some of them. Of roughly 410,000 clones in the sample, 95% were seen once. The chain is built from TRBV14 and TRBJ2-7; 13 bases align to TRBD2. The sequence was obtained from a human donor. Source material: thymocytes. The CDR3 nucleotides are TGTGCCAGCAGCCAAGATCGCCACGGGACTAGCGGGATGCACGAGCAGTACTTC. It yields the protein CASSQDRHGTSGMHEQYF.